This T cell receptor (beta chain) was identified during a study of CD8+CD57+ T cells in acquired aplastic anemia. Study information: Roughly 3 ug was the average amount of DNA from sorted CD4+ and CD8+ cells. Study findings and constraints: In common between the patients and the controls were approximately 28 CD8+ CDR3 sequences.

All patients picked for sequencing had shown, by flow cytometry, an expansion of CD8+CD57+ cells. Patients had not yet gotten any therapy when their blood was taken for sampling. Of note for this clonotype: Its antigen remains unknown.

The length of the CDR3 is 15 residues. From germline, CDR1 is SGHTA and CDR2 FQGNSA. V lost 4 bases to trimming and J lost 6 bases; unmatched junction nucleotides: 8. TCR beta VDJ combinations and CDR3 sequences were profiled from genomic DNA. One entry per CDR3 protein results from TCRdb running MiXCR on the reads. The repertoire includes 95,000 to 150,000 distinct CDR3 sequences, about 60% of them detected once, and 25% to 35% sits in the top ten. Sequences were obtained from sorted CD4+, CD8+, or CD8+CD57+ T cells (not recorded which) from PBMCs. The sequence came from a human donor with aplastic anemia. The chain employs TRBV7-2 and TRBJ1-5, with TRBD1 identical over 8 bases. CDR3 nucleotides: TGTGCCAGCAGCTCCGGGACAGGACAAAGTCAGCCCCAGCATTTT. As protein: CASSSGTGQSQPQHF.